This entry describes one T cell receptor beta chain. The CDR3 runs 15 residues. CDR1 and CDR2 (germline): LNHDA, SQIVND (reference sequence). Trimming took 8 bases from V and 3 from J, leaving 17 bases between them. The entry originates in a study of blood T cell repertoires in COVID-19. Original processing notes: Researchers report that nucleated cell counts were estimated from reference gene primer amplification. Assay used: immunoSEQ multiplex PCR; TCRdb lists only in-frame clones, some missing. The V and J calls and clone size are taken from that table; D and trimming were inferred from the DNA. Seen here are some 270,000 clones, approximately 89% observed once, and the top ten hold around 4.6%.

The receptor comes from a woman in her 40s who had recovered from COVID-19. The genes are TRBV19 and TRBJ1-5, with D perhaps TRBD1 (5 bases). The source material was peripheral blood. The CDR3 spells CASGARTNYNQPQHF. For the CDR3, the DNA is TGTGCCAGTGGTGCCCGGACAAACTACAATCAGCCCCAGCATTTT.